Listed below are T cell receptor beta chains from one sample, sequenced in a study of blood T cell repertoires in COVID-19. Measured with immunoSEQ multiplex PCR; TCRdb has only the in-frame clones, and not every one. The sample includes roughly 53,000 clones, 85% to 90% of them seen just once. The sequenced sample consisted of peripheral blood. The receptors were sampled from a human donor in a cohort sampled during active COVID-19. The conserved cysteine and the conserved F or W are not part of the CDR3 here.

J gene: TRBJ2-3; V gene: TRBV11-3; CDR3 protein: ASSNPGLETDTQY
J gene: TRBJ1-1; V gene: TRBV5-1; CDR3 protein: ASSPGTYGTEAF
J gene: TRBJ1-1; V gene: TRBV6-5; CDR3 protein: ASSYSIGAFEAF
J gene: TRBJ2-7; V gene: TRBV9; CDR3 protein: ASSPRDRGPGSYEQY
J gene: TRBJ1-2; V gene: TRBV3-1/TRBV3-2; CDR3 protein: ASSQVRQGDGYT
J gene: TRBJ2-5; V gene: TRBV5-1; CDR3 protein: ASSLVTVQETQY
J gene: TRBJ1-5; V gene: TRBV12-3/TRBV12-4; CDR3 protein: ASVQGGNQPQH
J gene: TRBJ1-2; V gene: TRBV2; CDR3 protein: ASSRAGNDYGYT
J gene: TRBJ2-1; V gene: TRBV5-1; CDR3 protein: ASSLAGGRNEQF
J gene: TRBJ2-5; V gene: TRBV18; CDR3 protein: ASSPPPGWETQY
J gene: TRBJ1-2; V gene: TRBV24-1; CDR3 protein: ATSAGAGYGYT
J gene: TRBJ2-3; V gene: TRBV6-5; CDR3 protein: ASRQGLGTDTQY
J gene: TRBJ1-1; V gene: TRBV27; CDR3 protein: ASLRVNSPETEAF
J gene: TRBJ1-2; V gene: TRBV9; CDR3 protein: ASTVIGGDYGYT
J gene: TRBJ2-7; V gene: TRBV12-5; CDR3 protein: ASGSLAGPPYEQY
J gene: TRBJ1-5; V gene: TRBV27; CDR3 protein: ASSAEGQWYNQPQH
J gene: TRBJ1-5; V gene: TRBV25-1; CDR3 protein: ASSEAGAGNQPQH
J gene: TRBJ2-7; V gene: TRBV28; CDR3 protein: ASSLIKEGTGFDEQY
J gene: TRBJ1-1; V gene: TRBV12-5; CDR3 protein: ASGLVSGYRGPEAF
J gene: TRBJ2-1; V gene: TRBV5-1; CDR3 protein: ASSLPGGLNEQF
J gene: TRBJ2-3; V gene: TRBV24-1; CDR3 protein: ATSGPRAGGSTDTQY
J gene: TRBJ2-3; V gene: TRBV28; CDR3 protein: ASSLPGLGTDTQY
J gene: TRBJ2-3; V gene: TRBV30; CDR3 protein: AWSGGTDTQY
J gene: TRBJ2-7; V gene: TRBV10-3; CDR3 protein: AISEAQVSSYEQY